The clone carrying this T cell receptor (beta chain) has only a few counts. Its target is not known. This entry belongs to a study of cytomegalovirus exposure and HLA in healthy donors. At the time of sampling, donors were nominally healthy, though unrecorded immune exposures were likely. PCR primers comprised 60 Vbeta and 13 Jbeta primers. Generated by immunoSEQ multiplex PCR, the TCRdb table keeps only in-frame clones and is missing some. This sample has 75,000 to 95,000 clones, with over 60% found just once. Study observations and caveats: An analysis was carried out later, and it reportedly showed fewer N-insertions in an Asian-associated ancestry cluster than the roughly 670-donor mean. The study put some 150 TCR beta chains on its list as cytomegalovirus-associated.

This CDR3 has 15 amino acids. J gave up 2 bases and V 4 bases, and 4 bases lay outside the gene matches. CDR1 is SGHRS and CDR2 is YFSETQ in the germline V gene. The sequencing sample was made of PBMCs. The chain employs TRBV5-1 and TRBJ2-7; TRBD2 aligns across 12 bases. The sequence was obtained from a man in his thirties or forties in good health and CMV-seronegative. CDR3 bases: TGCGCCAGCAGCGGGGCTAGCGGGGGGGCCTACGAGCAGTACTTC. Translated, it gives CASSGASGGAYEQYF. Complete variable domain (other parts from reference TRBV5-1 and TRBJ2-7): KAGVTQTPRYLIKTRGQQVTLSCSPISGHRSVSWYQQTPGQGLQFLFEYFSETQRNKGNFPGRFSGRQFSNSRSEMNVSTLELGDSALYLCASSGASGGAYEQYFGPGTRLTVT.